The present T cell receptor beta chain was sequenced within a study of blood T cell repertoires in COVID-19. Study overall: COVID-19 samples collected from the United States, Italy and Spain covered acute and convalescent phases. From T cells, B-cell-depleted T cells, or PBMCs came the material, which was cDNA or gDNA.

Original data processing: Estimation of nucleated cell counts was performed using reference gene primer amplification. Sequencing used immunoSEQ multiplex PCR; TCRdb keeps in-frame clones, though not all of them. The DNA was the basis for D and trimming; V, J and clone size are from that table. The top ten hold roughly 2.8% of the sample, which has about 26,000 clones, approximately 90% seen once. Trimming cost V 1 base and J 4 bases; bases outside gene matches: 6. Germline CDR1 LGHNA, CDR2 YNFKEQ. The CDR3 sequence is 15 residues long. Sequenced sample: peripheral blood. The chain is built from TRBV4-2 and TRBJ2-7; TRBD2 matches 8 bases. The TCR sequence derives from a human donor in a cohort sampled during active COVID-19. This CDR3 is CASSQGLTGGYEQYF. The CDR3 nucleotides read TGTGCCAGCAGCCAAGGGCTGACGGGAGGGTACGAGCAGTACTTC.